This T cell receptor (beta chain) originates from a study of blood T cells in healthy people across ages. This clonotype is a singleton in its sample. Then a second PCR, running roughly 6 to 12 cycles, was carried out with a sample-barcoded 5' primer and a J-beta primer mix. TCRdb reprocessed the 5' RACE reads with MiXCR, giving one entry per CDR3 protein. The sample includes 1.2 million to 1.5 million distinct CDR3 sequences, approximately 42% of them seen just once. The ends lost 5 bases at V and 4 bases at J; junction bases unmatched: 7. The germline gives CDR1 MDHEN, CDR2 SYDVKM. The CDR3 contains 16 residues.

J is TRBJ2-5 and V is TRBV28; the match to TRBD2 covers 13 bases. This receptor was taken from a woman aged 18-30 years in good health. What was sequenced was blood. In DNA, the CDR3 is TGTGCCAGCAGTCAGGGACTAGCGGGACTGGGAGAGACCCAGTACTTC. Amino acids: CASSQGLAGLGETQYF.